The entry that follows covers one TCR beta chain sequence. This clone was seen a few times. Its specific antigen is unknown. No per-base quality is available; no much larger clone lies one base away. The cohort was made up of 500 to 800 healthy bone marrow donors. At the time of sampling, all cohort members were nominally healthy, though unrecorded immune exposures were likely present. The donor was CMV seropositive and was included in the group of approximately 310 seropositive cohort members. A peripheral blood sample was provided by each donor, and peripheral blood mononuclear cells were used for TCR beta sequencing. Genomic DNA was extracted from the blood cell samples with the Qiagen DNeasy Blood Extraction Kit. Sequences KGHSH (CDR1) and LQKENI (CDR2) are obtained from the germline V gene. From its cysteine to its phenylalanine, the CDR3 spans 15 amino acids. Only the CDR3 part of the read is kept: 45 bases, read in frame from the first base. Trimming takes 1 base from V and 7 bases from J, and the germline ends sit 11 bases apart.

The data derive from a study of cytomegalovirus exposure and HLA in healthy donors (TCRdb year 2017). With regard to the full study: According to an earlier analysis of a few hundred of the donors, 150 million to 200 million T cells yielded roughly 110 million unique TCR beta sequences and approximately 280 Gb of sequence data. In addition to the first cohort of 666 subjects, a separate validation cohort of approximately 120 different subjects was used. A later genetic analysis used genome-wide SNP genotypes for 398 of the 666 donors, treating that subset as a discovery cohort. Among the roughly 430 genotyped donors, about 83% belonged to the genetic ancestry cluster associated with self-reported Caucasian donors. Among 398 genotyped donors of the cohort, an average of about 240,000 unique TCR beta nucleotide sequences was sequenced per donor, of which approximately 18% were non-productive. Both class I and class II loci were covered by HLA typing, at four-digit resolution. The study aimed to test whether signatures of past pathogen exposure could be identified by cataloging public T cell receptors. Typing coverage varied by locus: roughly 629-640 donors for A, B, C, DRB1 and DQB1; approximately 500 for DQA1; about 570 for DPA1; more than 450 for DPB1. All discovery cohort repertoires had been generated on a single sequencing platform. Alongside the repertoire data, information on donor age, sex, ethnicity and CMV serostatus was compiled. A later analysis re-analyzed previously published TCR beta repertoires from 666 donors and added high-resolution HLA genotyping to study TCR occurrence patterns. High-throughput TCR immunosequencing, statistical association of individual TCRs with disease status, and machine learning were combined to predict cytomegalovirus infection status. Using immunosequencing, the study profiled T cell repertoires from 500 to 800 subjects and related those repertoires to cytomegalovirus serostatus. The later analysis used no new phenotypic data to find candidate immune exposures, relying instead on TCR beta sequences and their occurrence across donors. Approximately 300 gigabases of sequencing data and around 85 million unique TCR sequences made up an early release that covered nearly 650 HLA-typed donors. In an earlier analysis of more than 550 of the donors, high-throughput TCR beta sequencing was used to judge whether each TCR beta V gene segment behaved as functional or pseudogenic. Several DR-DQ haplotypes were handled as single units for association and clustering because linkage in the cohort was strong.

The library was prepared using the immunoSEQ multiplex PCR assay. A mixture of 60 forward primers for TCR Vbeta segments and 13 reverse primers for TCR Jbeta segments was used in the multiplex PCR. The CDR3 region of rearranged TCR beta genes was amplified from genomic DNA by a multiplex PCR assay. The Illumina HiSeq System was used to sequence the amplified TCR beta libraries as 87-base-pair reads. From the authors' description of their analysis: Across the roughly 670 repertoires, a later analysis counted some 80 million unique TCR beta chains, 9.5 million to 12 million of which were shared by at least two donors. Raw reads were error-corrected and collapsed into unique sequences with a nearest-neighbor algorithm that merged closely related sequences to remove PCR and sequencing errors. CDR3 sequences were aligned to IMGT reference sequences to assign V, D and J gene segments. Each retained sequence needed at least a six-nucleotide match to both a V gene segment and a J gene segment. A rearrangement counted as productive if the CDR3 had no stop codons and remained in frame with V and J, and every other rearrangement counted as non-productive. Following IMGT convention, CDR3 was defined as the stretch from the second conserved V-encoded cysteine up to the conserved J-encoded phenylalanine. The earlier analysis of a few hundred of the donors excluded any sequence lacking an unambiguous match to a single V gene segment. An earlier analysis of several hundred of the donors classified V segments as functional when productive rearrangements were above 56.7% and as segregating when the standard deviation between donors was above 5%. A statistical classification framework was built for diagnosing cytomegalovirus status from the catalog of TCR beta chain sequences. In a later analysis, V and J genes were assigned by comparing TCR nucleotide sequences against IMGT/GENE-DB human TR gene sequences. The TCRdist pipeline was used in a later analysis to assign CDR3 sequences and most-parsimonious VDJ recombination scenarios. A later analysis defined each TCR beta chain by its CDR3 amino acid sequence plus V-gene family, and excluded reads lacking a unique V-gene family. In a later analysis, approximately 640 highly shared, low-generation-probability nucleotide sequences were removed to address suspected cross-contamination and a sequencing artifact. For each public chain, a later analysis derived a clonal expansion index from normalized ranks of inferred template counts within each repertoire. Generation probabilities in a later analysis came from a VDJ recombination model fitted to out-of-frame rearrangements, and those results were checked against IGoR. A later analysis scored TCR-TCR, TCR-HLA and TCR-CMV co-occurrence with hypergeometric tests, applying a repertoire-size bias correction to TCR pairs. False discovery rates were estimated in a later analysis by permuting HLA or CMV assignments 20 times. In a later analysis, co-occurring TCRs were grouped using DBSCAN, and TCRdist sequence similarity was added for clustering within HLA-allele-positive subsets. Co-occurrence clustering excluded repertoires with fewer than 30,000 or more than 120,000 public chains, plus five with anomalous nucleotide sharing. Imported from immuneACCESS, the table was reduced by TCRdb to in-frame sequences with V and J called. These copies leave out some clones; in studies compared against another copy, an unresolved V gene accounts for under half, and the cause of the remainder is not known. V and J calls plus clone size are reproduced from that table; the DNA served to infer D and trimming. The sample has about 120,000 clones on record, about 8.6% of them singletons. Around 6.1% of the sample rests with the top ten.

On the study overall, not on this receptor specifically: A few of the identified cytomegalovirus-associated TCR beta chains were confirmed in vitro to be specific for cytomegalovirus antigens. Correlated functional status among segregating V segments might reflect linkage disequilibrium, but an unknown experimental factor could not be ruled out. Roughly uniform sequencing depth across donors was assumed in presence/absence analyses, although this assumption may not hold. In a later analysis, HLA-associated TCR beta chains were found to be more clonally expanded and to have lower generation probabilities than equally common non-associated chains. While some public TCRs were present in many individuals, most TCR sequences turned up only very rarely across donors. The sequencing pipeline was judged likely to have produced a cluster of highly shared sequence variants as a technical artifact. V-gene and J-gene trimming of TCR beta chains was associated with a missense DCLRE1C variant in a later genetic analysis, and the association was replicated in an independent cohort. The study gave a list of under 200 TCR beta chains associated with cytomegalovirus. A later analysis reported that several top co-occurrence clusters appeared linked to parvovirus B19, influenza, CMV and Epstein-Barr virus. Because counts were too low, more than 15 rarely observed V segments, including chromosome 9 orphons, were left out of the earlier analysis of 500 to 650 of the donors. Because HLA typing was missing for some donors at each locus, association tests included only the typed subset. Compared with the roughly 600-donor mean, donors in an Asian-associated ancestry cluster had fewer N-insertions in productive TCRs, according to a later genetic analysis. CMV serostatus was the only immune exposure information available for the cohort. Because the 87-base-pair reads could not distinguish some IMGT-functional V segments, including TRBV6-2 and TRBV6-3, those segments were excluded. The cohort was sequenced for TCR beta chains only, and without alpha or paired-chain data the features that could be detected were limited. In a later analysis, over 15,000 TCR beta sequences were associated with specific HLA alleles at a false discovery rate of 0.05. Most CMV-associated TCR beta chains appeared to be HLA-restricted in a later analysis, and the HLA associations seemed to be driven largely by CMV exposure. According to the authors, the approach could potentially be generalized to other disease states and immunological phenotypes. A later analysis found that TCR association rates varied across HLA loci, with DRB1 alleles showing the most associated TCRs and HLA-C alleles the fewest. In an earlier analysis of fewer than 750 of the donors, most TCR beta V segments were observed in productive rearrangements about 87% or about 30% of the time, broadly matching IMGT annotations. Assigning TCR associations to individual alleles was difficult when HLA alleles, especially DR and DQ, strongly co-occurred. The classifier was reported to diagnose cytomegalovirus status with high specificity and sensitivity in both the original cohort and the validation cohort. A further reported finding was that TCR beta sequences accurately predicted the HLA-A and HLA-B alleles for most subjects in the first cohort.

The sequence was obtained from a woman aged 40 to 50 in good health and CMV-seropositive. The sequencing sample was made of PBMCs. Recombination joined TRBV18 with TRBJ1-6, with the D segment identity uncertain. The nucleotide sequence is given as TGTGCCAGCTCACCACGGGTACCGGGGAATTCACCCCTCCACTTT. This is translated as CASSPRVPGNSPLHF.